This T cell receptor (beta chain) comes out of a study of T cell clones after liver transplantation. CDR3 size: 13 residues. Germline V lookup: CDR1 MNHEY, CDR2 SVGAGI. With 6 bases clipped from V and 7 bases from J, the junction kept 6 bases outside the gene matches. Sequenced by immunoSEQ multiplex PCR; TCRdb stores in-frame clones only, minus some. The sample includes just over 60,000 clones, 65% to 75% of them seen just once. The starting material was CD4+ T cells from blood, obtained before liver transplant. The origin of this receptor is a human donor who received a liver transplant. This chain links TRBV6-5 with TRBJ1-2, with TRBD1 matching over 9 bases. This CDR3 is CASRKQGAGGYTF. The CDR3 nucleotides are TGTGCCAGCAGAAAACAGGGGGCGGGTGGCTACACCTTC.